Included here is one TCR beta chain sequence, with context. As yet, its antigen is unknown. The data derive from a study of T cell responses to AZD1222 COVID-19 vaccine. The repertoire was sequenced with immunoSEQ multiplex PCR; TCRdb's copy has only in-frame clones and lacks some. The data show approximately 120,000 clones, roughly 87% seen once. Study outcomes and limitations: Spike regions recognized by vaccine-associated CD4 TCRs spanned the protein, led by 160-218 and 743-854.

There are 14 residues in the CDR3. Germline V gene sequence: CDR1 MNHEY, CDR2 SVGEGT. Between the trimmed V and J ends, which lost 6 bases and 2 bases, there was a span of 13 bases. The rearrangement uses TRBV6-2 or TRBV6-3 and TRBJ2-5; the D is unclear. The sample here was peripheral blood, taken on day 0 of AZD1222 vaccination. The clonotype was recovered from an adult in good health. The CDR3 coding sequence is TGTGCCAGCAGCTTGCGGTACCTACAAGAGACCCAGTACTTC. As protein: CASSLRYLQETQYF.